Below are 10 T cell receptor beta chains sequenced from a single sample in a study of beta chain features in type 1 diabetes. What was sequenced were expressed TCRB transcripts, since all of the isolated RNA had been reverse transcribed. Data came from immunoSEQ multiplex PCR; TCRdb stores just in-frame clones and leaves some out. The sample has 310,000 or so clones, approximately 10% seen once. The sample comprised naive CD4+ T cells from blood. These receptors were obtained from a woman aged 25 to 39 in good health.

The chain recombines TRBV5-1 with TRBJ1-2; TRBD1 matches at 7 bases. The V gene's germline CDR1 is SGHRS and CDR2 YFSETQ. This CDR3 spans 15 amino acids. Trimming removed 0 bases from V and 3 bases from J; junction bases left unmatched: 5. CDR3 nucleotides: TGCGCCAGCAGCTTGGAAGTAGGGGGCCACTATGGCTACACCTTC. Its translation: CASSLEVGGHYGYTF.

This clone has a single count. The gene calls are TRBV4-2 and TRBJ2-5, with TRBD2 matching over 9 bases. V lost 0 bases to trimming and J lost 1 base; unmatched junction nucleotides: 6. The germline CDR1 and CDR2 sequences are LGHNA and YNFKEQ. This CDR3 spans 17 amino acids. DNA for the CDR3: TGTGCCAGCAGCCAAGATATAGCGGGAGCGATCCAAGAGACCCAGTACTTC. This codes for CASSQDIAGAIQETQYF.

There are a few counts of this clone. V is TRBV28 and J is TRBJ1-4; D is unresolved. Germline CDR1 reads MDHEN; CDR2 reads SYDVKM. This CDR3 has 14 amino acids. With 6 bases removed from V and 3 bases from J, the gap between germline ends came to 11 bases. In nucleotides, the CDR3 is TGTGCCAGCAGACCCAGTTTATCTAATGAAAAACTGTTTTTT. Translating it yields CASRPSLSNEKLFF.

The V gene is TRBV7-2, the J gene TRBJ2-1; 10 bases are shared with TRBD2. Germline V gives CDR1 SGHTA, CDR2 FQGNSA. There are 16 residues in the CDR3. Germline trimming cut 4 bases from V and 5 bases from J; bases unmatched to any gene: 8. CDR3 coding DNA: TGTGCCAGCAGCTCCACCGGGACTAGCGCAGACAATGAGCAGTTCTTC. It is translated as CASSSTGTSADNEQFF. The full variable domain, its missing parts supplied by reference TRBV7-2 and TRBJ2-1, is GAGVSQSPSNKVTEKGKDVELRCDPISGHTALYWYRQSLGQGLEFLIYFQGNSAPDKSGLPSDRFSAERTGGSVSTLTIQRTQQEDSAVYLCASSSTGTSADNEQFFGPGTRLTVL.

This clone has more than one count but fewer than ten. V and J are TRBV2 and TRBJ2-5; 7 bases align to TRBD2. J lost 9 bases, V lost 3 bases, and 10 bases had no gene match. From germline, CDR1 is SNHLY and CDR2 FYNNEI. CDR3 length equals 14 residues. This chain's CDR3 is CASSERTSPLAQYF. The CDR3 bases are TGTGCCAGCAGTGAGAGGACTAGTCCATTAGCCCAGTACTTC.

The chain couples TRBV6-4 to TRBJ2-1; no reliable D call. The germline V gene has CDR1 MRHNA and CDR2 SNTAGT. This CDR3 has 12 residues. With 10 bases removed from V and 1 base from J, the gap between germline ends came to 8 bases. The CDR3 reads CANCDSYNEQFF. CDR3 DNA: TGTGCCAATTGCGATTCCTACAATGAGCAGTTCTTC.

This clone appeared a few times. The J gene is TRBJ2-1, the V gene TRBV12-5; TRBD2 matches at 9 bases. Trimming at V came to 5 bases and at J to 6 bases, leaving 11 bases not matched to a gene. Germline V gene data show CDR1 as LGHNT and CDR2 as FRNRAP. There are 16 residues in the CDR3. The CDR3 coding sequence is TGTGCTAGTGGTCCCGGGAGTAGCGGGAGCTTCAATGAGCAGTTCTTC. Amino acids: CASGPGSSGSFNEQFF.

V is TRBV18 and J is TRBJ2-7, with D perhaps matching TRBD2 (6 bases). Germline CDR1 and CDR2: KGHSH and LQKENI. Trimming left V 1 base short and J 2 bases short, with 15 bases between. This CDR3 is 16 amino acids long. The CDR3 sequence: CASSPQNGGITYEQYF. In nucleotides, the CDR3 is TGTGCCAGCTCACCACAAAACGGAGGGATAACCTACGAGCAGTACTTC.

The chain links TRBV6-5 to TRBJ2-7, with no clear D. V dropped 7 bases and J dropped 3 bases, with 13 bases sitting between them. The CDR3 has 13 residues. The V gene's germline CDR1 is MNHEY and CDR2 SVGAGI. CDR3 DNA: TGTGCCAGCAACTTGGGCAGGATCTACGAGCAGTACTTC. Protein product: CASNLGRIYEQYF.

This chain joins TRBV4-2 and TRBJ2-5; possibly TRBD2 for D (5 bases). This CDR3 has 17 residues. The V end was cut by 4 bases, the J end by 0 bases, with 18 bases between. CDR1 is LGHNA and CDR2 is YNFKEQ in the germline V gene. The CDR3 loop reads CASSPRGYTLDQETQYF. The CDR3 region has the DNA TGTGCCAGCAGCCCCCGAGGGTACACGCTTGACCAAGAGACCCAGTACTTC.